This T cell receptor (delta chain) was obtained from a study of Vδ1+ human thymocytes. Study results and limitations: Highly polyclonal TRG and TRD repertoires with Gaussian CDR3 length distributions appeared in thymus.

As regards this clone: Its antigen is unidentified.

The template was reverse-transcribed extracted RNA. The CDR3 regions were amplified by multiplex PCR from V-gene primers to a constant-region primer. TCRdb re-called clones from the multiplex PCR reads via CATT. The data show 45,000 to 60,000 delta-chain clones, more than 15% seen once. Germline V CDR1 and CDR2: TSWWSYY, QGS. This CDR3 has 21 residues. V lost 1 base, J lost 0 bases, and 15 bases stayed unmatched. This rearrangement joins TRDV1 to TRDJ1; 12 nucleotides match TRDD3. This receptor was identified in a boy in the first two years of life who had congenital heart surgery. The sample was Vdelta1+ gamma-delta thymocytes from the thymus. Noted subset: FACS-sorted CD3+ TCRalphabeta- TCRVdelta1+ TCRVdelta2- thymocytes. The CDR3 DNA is TGTGCTCTTGGGGAACCCTCCCTTTCGTACTGGGGGATACCCAACACCGATAAACTCATCTTT. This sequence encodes CALGEPSLSYWGIPNTDKLIF.